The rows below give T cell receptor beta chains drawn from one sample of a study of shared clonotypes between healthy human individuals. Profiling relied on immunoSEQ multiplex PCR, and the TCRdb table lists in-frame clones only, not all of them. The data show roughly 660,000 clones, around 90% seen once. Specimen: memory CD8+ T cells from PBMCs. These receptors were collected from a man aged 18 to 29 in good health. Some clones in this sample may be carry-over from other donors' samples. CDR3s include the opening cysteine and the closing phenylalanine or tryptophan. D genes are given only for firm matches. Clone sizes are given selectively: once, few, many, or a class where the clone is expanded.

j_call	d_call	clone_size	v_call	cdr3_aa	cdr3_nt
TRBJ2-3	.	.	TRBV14	CASSPPGQVRTDTQYF	TGTGCCAGCAGCCCCCCTGGGCAGGTCCGCACAGATACGCAGTATTTT
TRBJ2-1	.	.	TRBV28	CATGEQFF	TGTGCTACGGGTGAGCAGTTCTTC
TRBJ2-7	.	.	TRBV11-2	CASSPARNYEQYF	TGTGCCAGCAGCCCGGCGCGGAACTACGAGCAGTACTTC
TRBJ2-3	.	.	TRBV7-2	CASSLGLRNTDTQYF	TGTGCCAGCAGCCTGGGACTCCGTAATACAGATACGCAGTATTTT
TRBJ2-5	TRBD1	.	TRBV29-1	CSVDRGLEETQYF	TGCAGCGTTGATAGGGGGCTCGAAGAGACCCAGTACTTC
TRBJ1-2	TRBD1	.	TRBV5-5	CASSLGDRNVGYTF	TGTGCCAGCAGCTTGGGGGACAGGAATGTGGGCTACACCTTC
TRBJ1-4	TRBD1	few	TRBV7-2	CASSSTGVGEKLFF	TGTGCCAGCAGCTCGACAGGGGTAGGCGAAAAACTGTTTTTT
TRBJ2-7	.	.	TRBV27	CASSLRAVNYEQYF	TGTGCCAGCAGTTTAAGGGCTGTCAACTACGAGCAGTACTTC
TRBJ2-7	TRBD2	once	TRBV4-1	CASSQDRLGEGRFEQYF	TGCGCCAGCAGCCAAGATCGTCTGGGGGAGGGCCGTTTCGAGCAGTACTTC
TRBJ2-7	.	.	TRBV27	CASSLIMRGLYEQYF	TGTGCCAGCAGTTTAATCATGCGGGGTCTCTACGAGCAGTACTTC
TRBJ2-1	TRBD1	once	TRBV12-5	CASGLVVGQGRHEQFF	TGTGCTAGTGGTTTGGTAGTCGGACAGGGGAGGCATGAGCAGTTCTTC
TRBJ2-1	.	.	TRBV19	CASSMTLYNEQFF	TGTGCCAGTAGTATGACTCTCTACAATGAGCAGTTCTTC
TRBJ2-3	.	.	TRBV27	CASSTRGDTQYF	TGTGCCAGCAGCACGAGGGGAGATACGCAGTATTTT
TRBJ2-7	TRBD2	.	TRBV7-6	CATRGAGDLAEQYF	TGTGCCACCCGAGGGGCGGGAGACTTAGCCGAGCAGTACTTC
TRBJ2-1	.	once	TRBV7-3	CASSRGNNEQFF	TGTGCCAGCAGCCGGGGCAACAATGAGCAGTTCTTC
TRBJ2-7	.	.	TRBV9	CASSSGASRSLEQYF	TGTGCCAGCAGTTCGGGGGCTTCTAGAAGCCTCGAGCAGTACTTC
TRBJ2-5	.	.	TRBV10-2	CASSDGGSISETQYF	TGCGCCAGCAGTGATGGGGGTTCGATTTCGGAGACCCAGTACTTC
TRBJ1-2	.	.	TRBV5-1	CASSPARGFYGYTF	TGCGCCAGCAGCCCGGCCCGGGGCTTCTATGGCTACACCTTC
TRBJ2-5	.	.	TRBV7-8	CASSWGAGKQETQYF	TGTGCCAGCAGCTGGGGGGCGGGGAAACAAGAGACCCAGTACTTC
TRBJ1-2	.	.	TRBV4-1	CASSQLLGQTNYGYTF	TGCGCCAGCAGCCAGCTCCTCGGGCAGACTAACTATGGCTACACCTTC
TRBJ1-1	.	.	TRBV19	CASNFILQNTEAFF	TGTGCCAGTAATTTCATCCTACAGAACACTGAAGCTTTCTTT
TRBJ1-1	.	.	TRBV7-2	CASSWGARGEAFF	TGTGCCAGCAGCTGGGGTGCACGAGGCGAGGCTTTCTTT
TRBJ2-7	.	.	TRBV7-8	CASSLTDYRAYEQYF	TGTGCCAGCAGCTTAACCGACTACAGGGCCTACGAGCAGTACTTC
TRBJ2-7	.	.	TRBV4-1	CASSPIVGIGYEQYF	TGCGCCAGCAGCCCGATCGTCGGGATCGGGTACGAGCAGTACTTC